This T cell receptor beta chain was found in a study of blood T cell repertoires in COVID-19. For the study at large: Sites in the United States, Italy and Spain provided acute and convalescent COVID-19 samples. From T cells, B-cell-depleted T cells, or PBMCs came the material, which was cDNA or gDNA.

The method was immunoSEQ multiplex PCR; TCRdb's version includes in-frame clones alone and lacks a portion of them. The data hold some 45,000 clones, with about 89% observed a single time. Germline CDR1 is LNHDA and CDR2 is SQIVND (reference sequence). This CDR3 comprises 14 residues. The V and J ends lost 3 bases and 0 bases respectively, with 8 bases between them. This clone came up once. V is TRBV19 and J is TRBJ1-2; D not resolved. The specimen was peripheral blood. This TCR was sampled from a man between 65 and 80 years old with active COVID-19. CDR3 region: CASSIGGANYGYTF. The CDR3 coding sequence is TGTGCCAGTAGTATTGGAGGTGCTAACTATGGCTACACCTTC.